The present T cell receptor beta chain was sequenced within a study of T-cell reconstitution after alpha-beta-depleted transplantation in children. This clonotype was picked up many times. V lost 5 bases to trimming and J lost 5 bases; unmatched junction nucleotides: 7. The CDR3 totals 15 residues. The authors prepared the TCRbeta library with unique molecular identifiers. TCRdb re-called the PCR reads through MiXCR, storing one row per CDR3 protein. The table shows hundreds of thousands of distinct CDR3 sequences, with around 17% occurring only once. The sequences come from PBMCs from the stem cell graft donor, collected from the stem cell graft. The chain employs TRBV12-3 or TRBV12-4 and TRBJ1-1; TRBD1 aligns across 11 bases. The sequence came from a human donor who donated a stem cell graft to a child with acute myeloid leukemia. The CDR3 DNA follows: TGTGCCAGCAGTCTCGGACAGGGGGCAATGACTGAAGCTTTCTTT. Amino acid sequence: CASSLGQGAMTEAFF.